These 17 T cell receptor beta chains originate from one sample sequenced in a study of neurological immune-mediated disorders. Each CDR3 protein is one row after TCRdb ran MiXCR on the 5' RACE reads. The profile shows fewer than 30,000 distinct CDR3 sequences, approximately 13% of them singletons. Sequencing input: PBMCs. The receptor set was obtained from an older woman with HTLV-1-associated myelopathy (HAM/TSP).

This clonotype was detected many times. V is TRBV20-1 and J is TRBJ1-2; no reliable D call. This CDR3 has 12 amino acids. Germline V CDR1 and CDR2: DFQATT, SNEGSKA (reference sequence). The germline V and J ends were trimmed by 6 bases and 8 bases, with 16 bases remaining between them. CDR3 amino acids: CSAIKGEWGYTF. DNA of the CDR3: TGCAGTGCAATTAAGGGCGAGTGGGGCTACACCTTC.

This clonotype has ten or more counts. CDR3 in amino acids: CSAPGPRGGGYQPQHF. The CDR3 DNA reads as TGCAGTGCCCCTGGACCTAGAGGGGGAGGCTATCAGCCCCAGCATTTT. The chain links TRBV20-1 to TRBJ1-5, with TRBD1 as a possible D gene (6 bases). In germline, CDR1 is DFQATT, CDR2 SNEGSKA (reference sequence). The CDR3 covers 16 residues. Trimming removed 6 bases at V and 5 bases at J, with 23 bases between.

In this sample, this clonotype is medium-sized. The chain employs TRBV10-3 and TRBJ1-3; TRBD1 matches at 8 bases. CDR1 and CDR2 from the germline V gene are ENHRY and SYGVKD. CDR3 length: 16 residues. The V gene end was trimmed by 5 bases and the J gene end by 0 bases; junction bases not matched to a gene: 6. This CDR3 reads CAISSTGGDSGNTIYF. CDR3 nucleotide sequence: TGTGCCATCAGTTCTACAGGGGGGGACTCTGGAAACACCATATATTTT.

This clonotype came up many times. The genes are TRBV7-9 and TRBJ2-7; possibly TRBD1 or TRBD2 for D (5 bases each). Germline values: CDR1 SEHNR, CDR2 FQNEAQ (reference sequence). The CDR3 sequence is 15 residues long. The V end lost 5 bases, the J end lost 0 bases, and 14 bases lay between the germline ends. The CDR3 is CASSLYRDGSYEQYF. In DNA, the CDR3 is TGTGCCAGCAGCCTTTACCGGGACGGCTCCTACGAGCAGTACTTC.

Many counts were recorded for this clonotype. The chain joins TRBV20-1 to TRBJ2-1, with D perhaps TRBD2 (7 bases). The CDR3 sequence is 15 residues long. Deletions cut 0 bases from V and 7 bases from J, with 16 bases between. Germline V CDR1 and CDR2: DFQATT, SNEGSKA (reference sequence). The CDR3 reads CSARDQGRVKNEQFF. CDR3 nucleotides: TGCAGTGCTAGAGATCAGGGGAGGGTAAAGAATGAGCAGTTCTTC.

In this sample, this clonotype turned up many times. V gene TRBV7-2 combines with J gene TRBJ1-6; the match to TRBD1 covers 7 bases. The V gene's germline CDR1 is SGHTA and CDR2 FQGNSA. There are 14 residues in the CDR3. V dropped 6 bases and J dropped 7; count of bases not matched to a gene: 6. The CDR3, as DNA: TGTGCCAGCAGGCCGACAGGGACGAATTCACCCCTCCACTTT. Translating it yields CASRPTGTNSPLHF.

This clonotype showed up many times. The rearrangement links TRBV5-1 to TRBJ1-5; D is unclear. The V and J ends lost 0 bases and 3 bases respectively, with 10 bases between them. The CDR3 totals 15 residues. CDR1 and CDR2 from the germline V gene are SGHRS and YFSETQ. The CDR3 is CASSLEGGPNQPQHF. The CDR3 nucleotides read TGCGCCAGCAGCTTGGAGGGAGGACCCAATCAGCCCCAGCATTTT.

This clonotype was seen at least ten times. The chain has TRBV7-6 and TRBJ1-5; 7 bases are shared with TRBD1. This CDR3 comprises 17 residues. CDR1 is SGHVS and CDR2 is FNYEAQ in the germline V gene. V shed 1 base and J 5 bases; nucleotides not matched to a gene: 11. This chain's CDR3 is CASSLGPGRGAHQPQHF. The CDR3 DNA follows: TGTGCCAGCAGCTTAGGCCCGGGCAGGGGGGCCCATCAGCCCCAGCATTTT.

This clonotype was recorded many times. This chain connects TRBV7-2 to TRBJ1-3, with 8 bases lining up with TRBD1. The V segment lost 5 bases and the J segment 2 bases; nucleotides outside the gene matches: 8. CDR3 length equals 16 residues. Germline V gene sequence: CDR1 SGHTA, CDR2 FQGNSA. The CDR3 here is CASSPRGPRAGNTIYF. CDR3 DNA sequence: TGTGCCAGCAGCCCCAGGGGGCCAAGGGCTGGAAACACCATATATTTT.

In its sample, this clonotype was seen many times. The chain carries TRBV13 and TRBJ2-7; TRBD2 is a possible D gene (7 bases). This CDR3 is 17 amino acids long. Trimming shortened V by 5 bases and J by 6 bases, and 26 bases separated the two germline ends. Germline V gene lookup returns CDR1 PRHDT and CDR2 FYEKMQ (reference sequence). The CDR3 region has the DNA TGTGCCAGCAGCCTACCAAGAAGGGGGGGCCCCCCCCGCGAGCAGTACTTC. Protein sequence: CASSLPRRGGPPREQYF.

This clonotype has ten or more counts. As DNA, the CDR3 is TGTGCCAGCAGCTTAGGCAGGGTTTACGAGCAGTACTTC. Translated, it gives CASSLGRVYEQYF. The chain joins TRBV7-8 to TRBJ2-7, with D perhaps matching TRBD1 (5 bases). Germline V gene sequence: CDR1 SGHVS, CDR2 FQNEAQ. V lost 1 base to trimming and J lost 4 bases, with 8 bases between them. CDR3 length: 13 residues.

By sample fraction, this clonotype is medium-sized (0.01 to 0.1%). The chain couples TRBV29-1 to TRBJ2-3, with TRBD2 identical over 8 bases. Germline V gene data show CDR1 as SQVTM and CDR2 as ANQGSEA. The CDR3 is made up of 13 amino acids. V trimming: 6 bases; J trimming: 4 bases; junction bases outside the gene matches: 6. The CDR3 sequence: CSVHGGAADTQYF. DNA of the CDR3: TGCAGCGTGCACGGGGGGGCCGCAGATACGCAGTATTTT.

This clonotype has ten or more counts. The J gene is TRBJ1-5, the V gene TRBV24-1, with D maybe TRBD1 (5 bases). The CDR3 has 16 amino acids. V lost 9 bases, J lost 0 bases, and 17 bases lay in between. CDR1 and CDR2 (germline): KGHDR, SFDVKD. The CDR3 spells CATGSLDSSSNQPQHF. The CDR3 nucleotides read TGTGCCACCGGGAGCCTAGACAGTTCTAGCAATCAGCCCCAGCATTTT.

This clonotype is medium-sized (0.01 to 0.1%) by share. The CDR3 DNA reads as TGCAGTGCTAGAGAGAGGAAGGCTTTCTTT. It yields the protein CSARERKAFF. The chain has TRBV20-1 and TRBJ1-1; D is unclear. This CDR3 comprises 10 residues. Germline values: CDR1 DFQATT, CDR2 SNEGSKA (reference sequence). Deletions cut 0 bases from V and 11 bases from J, with 7 bases between.

This clonotype was observed many times. The chain carries TRBV20-1 and TRBJ1-4; tentative D call: TRBD1 (6 bases). Per germline, CDR1 DFQATT and CDR2 SNEGSKA (reference sequence). The CDR3 extends over 15 amino acids. Trimming cost V 0 bases and J 1 base, with 9 bases left between them. CDR3 DNA sequence: TGCAGTGCTAGAGAGACAGGAGTAACTAATGAAAAACTGTTTTTT. Translated, it gives CSARETGVTNEKLFF.

This clonotype was counted many times. The CDR3: CASSQQGYQPQHF. CDR3 DNA sequence: TGTGCCAGCAGCCAACAGGGTTATCAGCCCCAGCATTTT. The chain joins TRBV9 to TRBJ1-5; possible D gene TRBD1, 6 bases. The V gene's germline CDR1 is SGDLS and CDR2 YYNGEE. This CDR3 spans 13 amino acids. With 4 bases removed from V and 5 bases from J, the gap between germline ends came to 10 bases.

The chain recombines TRBV20-1 with TRBJ1-3; 8 bases align to TRBD1. After removal of 3 bases from V and 1 base from J, the junction contained 5 bases not matched to a gene. CDR3 length: 15 amino acids. Germline V gives CDR1 DFQATT, CDR2 SNEGSKA (reference sequence). Here the CDR3 reads CSARAGQGSGNTIYF. The CDR3 nucleotides are TGCAGTGCTAGGGCAGGACAGGGTTCTGGAAACACCATATATTTT.